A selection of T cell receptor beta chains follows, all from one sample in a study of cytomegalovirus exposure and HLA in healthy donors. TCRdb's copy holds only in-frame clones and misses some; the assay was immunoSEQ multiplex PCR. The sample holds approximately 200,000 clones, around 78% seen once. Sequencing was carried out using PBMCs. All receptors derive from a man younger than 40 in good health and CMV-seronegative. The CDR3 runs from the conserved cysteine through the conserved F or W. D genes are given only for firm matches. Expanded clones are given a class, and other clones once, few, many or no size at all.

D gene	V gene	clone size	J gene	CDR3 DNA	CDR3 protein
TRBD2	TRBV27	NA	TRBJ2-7	TGTGCCAGCAGCCTAGCGGCCTTCTACGAGCAGTACTTC	CASSLAAFYEQYF
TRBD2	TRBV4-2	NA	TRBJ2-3	TGTGCCAGCAGCCAAGATGGGTCTCTGAGCGGGAGGGGCACAGATACGCAGTATTTT	CASSQDGSLSGRGTDTQYF
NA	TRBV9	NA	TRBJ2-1	TGTGCCAGCAGCGTAGGGGGGCTACAATACAATGAGCAGTTCTTC	CASSVGGLQYNEQFF
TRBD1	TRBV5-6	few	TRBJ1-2	TGTGCCAGCAGCTTGGCGGGACAGGGAATATATGGCTACACCTTC	CASSLAGQGIYGYTF
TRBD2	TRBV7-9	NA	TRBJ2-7	TGTGCCAGCAGCTTAGCCGAACTAGCGGGAGGTGAGCAGTACTTC	CASSLAELAGGEQYF
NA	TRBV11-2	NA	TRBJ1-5	TGTGCCAGCAGCTTAGATCCCGGTCAGCCCCAGCATTTT	CASSLDPGQPQHF
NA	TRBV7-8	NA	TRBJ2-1	TGTGCCAGCAGCTCAGACAGATCGCAGTTCTTC	CASSSDRSQFF
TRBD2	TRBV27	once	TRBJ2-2	TGTGCCAGCAACGCCGGGACTAGGAACACCGGGGAGCTGTTTTTT	CASNAGTRNTGELFF
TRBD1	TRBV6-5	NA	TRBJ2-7	TGTGCCAGCAGTTACGATCAACCGGGACAGTTCCACGAGCAGTACTTC	CASSYDQPGQFHEQYF
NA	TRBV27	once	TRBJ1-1	TGTGCCAGCAGTTCCCCCGGGGGGGCCACTGAAGCTTTCTTT	CASSSPGGATEAFF
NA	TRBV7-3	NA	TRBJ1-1	TGTGCCAGCAGCTTAATGGCCTGGGCGATAATGAACACTGAAGCTTTCTTT	CASSLMAWAIMNTEAFF
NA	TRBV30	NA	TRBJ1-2	TGTGCCTGGAGCGGACTACCGCCTTATGGCTACACCTTC	CAWSGLPPYGYTF
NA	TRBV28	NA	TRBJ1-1	TGTGCCAGCAGTTTATACGCGGTGAACACTGAAGCTTTCTTT	CASSLYAVNTEAFF
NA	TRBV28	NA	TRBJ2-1	TGTGCCAGCAGGGCTGTGGACAGATACAATGAGCAGTTCTTC	CASRAVDRYNEQFF
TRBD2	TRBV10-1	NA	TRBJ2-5	TGCGCCAGCAGTGTGGCGTCTAGCGGGAAACGGGGTCCAGAGACCCAGTACTTC	CASSVASSGKRGPETQYF
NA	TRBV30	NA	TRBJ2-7	TGTGCCTGGAGTGTACAGGGGACTTACTACGAGCAGTACTTC	CAWSVQGTYYEQYF